This entry lists 7 T cell receptor beta chains sequenced from one sample in a study of OX40 agonist ivuxolimab in advanced cancers. Sequenced by immunoSEQ multiplex PCR; TCRdb stores in-frame clones only, minus some. Among 29,000 or so clones, just over 90% were seen once, and the ten largest hold just under 9.5%. Sequences were derived from CD4+ or CD8+ T cells sorted from blood, sampled in a trial of the OX40 agonist ivuxolimab. These receptor sequences come from an adult with an advanced solid tumor such as melanoma, head and neck, liver or kidney cancer.

The chain has TRBV28 and TRBJ2-7; 7 bases are shared with TRBD1. V shed 7 bases, J shed 1 base, and the junction held 7 bases outside the gene matches. The CDR3 covers 14 residues. CDR1 is MDHEN and CDR2 is SYDVKM in the germline V gene. DNA of the CDR3: TGTGCCAGCAAGTTCAGGGGGTTATCCTACGAGCAGTACTTC. Its translation: CASKFRGLSYEQYF.

This chain uses TRBV7-9 with TRBJ2-3; possible D gene TRBD2, 6 bases. Germline CDR1 is SEHNR and CDR2 is FQNEAQ (reference sequence). The CDR3 sequence is 15 residues long. Trimming stripped 0 bases from V and 4 bases from J, with 11 bases between. CDR3 loop: CASSLAGREADTQYF. CDR3 in DNA: TGTGCCAGCAGCTTAGCAGGCAGGGAGGCAGATACGCAGTATTTT. The complete variable domain, with remaining parts taken from reference TRBV7-9 and TRBJ2-3, reads DTGVSQNPRHKITKRGQNVTFRCDPISEHNRLYWYRQTLGQGPEFLTYFQNEAQLEKSRLLSDRFSAERPKGSFSTLEIQRTEQGDSAMYLCASSLAGREADTQYFGPGTRLTVL.

The chain combines TRBV5-5 with TRBJ1-1; tentative D call: TRBD1 (5 bases). Trimming pared 0 bases from V and 1 base from J, leaving 10 bases between. This CDR3 spans 15 amino acids. Germline V gene sequence: CDR1 SGHKS, CDR2 YYEKEE (reference sequence). The CDR3 region has the DNA TGTGCCAGCAGCTTGGCCGGGACGGGGAACACTGAAGCTTTCTTT. Amino acid sequence: CASSLAGTGNTEAFF.

The chain links TRBV14 to TRBJ2-7, with TRBD2 identical over 16 bases. Germline CDR1 reads SGHDN; CDR2 reads FVKESK. The CDR3 loop spans 18 amino acids. V lost 8 bases and J lost 3; bases outside the gene matches: 13. The CDR3 is CASRSTPGLAGGFYEQYF. Here the CDR3 DNA reads TGTGCCAGCCGATCTACCCCGGGACTAGCGGGAGGGTTCTACGAGCAGTACTTC.

The chain joins TRBV27 to TRBJ2-7; possibly TRBD2 for D (6 bases). Trimming shortened V by 8 bases and J by 1 base, and 18 bases separated the two germline ends. Per the germline V gene, CDR1 is MNHEY and CDR2 is SMNVEV (reference sequence). The CDR3 consists of 15 residues. CDR3 sequence: CASGPLGGGSYEQYF. The DNA of the CDR3 is TGTGCCAGCGGACCCCTCGGCGGAGGGTCCTACGAGCAGTACTTC.

The chain couples TRBV4-2 to TRBJ2-3; 11 bases map to TRBD2. This CDR3 comprises 17 residues. CDR1 and CDR2 from the germline V gene are LGHNA and YNFKEQ. Losses at the gene ends were 2 bases for V and 5 bases for J; bases not matched to a gene: 9. CDR3 sequence reads: CASSQHLAGGLGDTQYF. In DNA, the CDR3 is TGTGCCAGCAGCCAACATCTAGCGGGGGGCCTGGGAGATACGCAGTATTTT.

The chain uses TRBV10-2 and TRBJ2-7; D may be TRBD1 or TRBD2 (5 bases each). Germline V lookup: CDR1 WSHSY, CDR2 SAAADI. Between the trimmed V and J ends, which lost 10 bases and 6 bases, there was a span of 19 bases. This CDR3 has 13 residues. CDR3 sequence: CATVGALGAEQYF. CDR3 bases: TGCGCCACAGTAGGGGCTCTCGGGGCCGAGCAGTACTTC.